A selection of T cell receptor beta chains follows, all from one sample in a study of shared clonotypes between healthy human individuals. The method was immunoSEQ multiplex PCR; TCRdb's version includes in-frame clones alone and lacks a portion of them. The table lists about 470,000 clones, roughly three quarters of them singletons. The specimen was PBMCs. The receptors were sampled from a woman in her 40s in good health. Some clones in this sample may be carry-over from other donors' samples. Both conserved end residues are part of each CDR3. D genes are given only for firm matches. Size values are once, few and many counts, or a class for expanded clones, and some rows have none.

V gene: TRBV29-1
clone size: .
D gene: TRBD2
J gene: TRBJ2-1
CDR3 protein: CSVGGSGSREQFF
CDR3 DNA: TGCAGCGTTGGGGGTAGCGGGAGCAGGGAGCAGTTCTTC

V gene: TRBV19
clone size: .
D gene: .
J gene: TRBJ2-7
CDR3 protein: CASSIKGQPYEQYF
CDR3 DNA: TGTGCCAGTAGTATAAAGGGCCAGCCCTACGAGCAGTACTTC

V gene: TRBV5-4
clone size: .
D gene: .
J gene: TRBJ2-7
CDR3 protein: CASSPGLTNEQYF
CDR3 DNA: TGTGCCAGCAGCCCCGGACTGACGAACGAGCAGTACTTC

V gene: TRBV30
clone size: .
D gene: .
J gene: TRBJ1-6
CDR3 protein: CAWSPGTGGFYNSPLHF
CDR3 DNA: TGTGCCTGGAGTCCGGGGACCGGAGGCTTCTATAATTCACCCCTCCACTTT

V gene: TRBV19
clone size: few
D gene: TRBD2
J gene: TRBJ2-1
CDR3 protein: CASRVAGGINEQFF
CDR3 DNA: TGTGCCAGTAGGGTAGCGGGAGGGATCAATGAGCAGTTCTTC

V gene: TRBV7-9
clone size: once
D gene: .
J gene: TRBJ2-7
CDR3 protein: CASSLSGTSYEQYF
CDR3 DNA: TGTGCCAGCAGCTTATCCGGGACATCTTACGAGCAGTACTTC

V gene: TRBV7-9
clone size: .
D gene: TRBD1
J gene: TRBJ1-4
CDR3 protein: CASSLGTANEKLFF
CDR3 DNA: TGTGCCAGCAGCTTGGGGACAGCTAATGAAAAACTGTTTTTT

V gene: TRBV2
clone size: .
D gene: TRBD1
J gene: TRBJ1-1
CDR3 protein: CASTKGADTEAFF
CDR3 DNA: TGTGCCAGCACAAAGGGGGCGGACACTGAAGCTTTCTTT

V gene: TRBV11-3
clone size: .
D gene: .
J gene: TRBJ2-2
CDR3 protein: CASSSGTGELFF
CDR3 DNA: TGTGCCAGCAGCTCAGGGACCGGGGAGCTGTTTTTT

V gene: TRBV6-5
clone size: .
D gene: TRBD2
J gene: TRBJ2-7
CDR3 protein: CASSPLAGRRYEQYF
CDR3 DNA: TGTGCCAGCAGCCCACTAGCGGGTAGGAGGTACGAGCAGTACTTC

V gene: TRBV7-8
clone size: .
D gene: .
J gene: TRBJ2-7
CDR3 protein: CASSLRGVGSYEQYF
CDR3 DNA: TGTGCCAGCAGCTTAAGGGGGGTCGGATCCTACGAGCAGTACTTC

V gene: TRBV28
clone size: .
D gene: .
J gene: TRBJ2-1
CDR3 protein: CASVAQAGEQFF
CDR3 DNA: TGTGCCAGCGTGGCACAGGCCGGGGAGCAGTTCTTC

V gene: TRBV11-3
clone size: .
D gene: TRBD2
J gene: TRBJ2-7
CDR3 protein: CASSLALAREQYF
CDR3 DNA: TGTGCCAGCAGCTTAGCACTAGCGCGGGAGCAGTACTTC

V gene: TRBV29-1
clone size: .
D gene: TRBD2
J gene: TRBJ2-3
CDR3 protein: CSTSGTSGNTDTQYF
CDR3 DNA: TGCAGCACCTCCGGGACTAGCGGGAACACAGATACGCAGTATTTT

V gene: TRBV30
clone size: .
D gene: .
J gene: TRBJ2-7
CDR3 protein: CAWSETGPEQYF
CDR3 DNA: TGTGCCTGGAGTGAAACGGGGCCCGAGCAGTACTTC

V gene: TRBV2
clone size: .
D gene: .
J gene: TRBJ2-5
CDR3 protein: CASSEGDREAVETQYF
CDR3 DNA: TGTGCCAGCAGTGAAGGTGACAGGGAGGCAGTAGAGACCCAGTACTTC

V gene: TRBV2
clone size: .
D gene: .
J gene: TRBJ2-5
CDR3 protein: CASRRDETQYF
CDR3 DNA: TGTGCCAGCAGGAGGGACGAGACCCAGTACTTC

V gene: TRBV11-2
clone size: .
D gene: TRBD1
J gene: TRBJ2-7
CDR3 protein: CASSPRGGQGDEQYF
CDR3 DNA: TGTGCCAGCAGCCCTCGCGGGGGACAGGGGGACGAGCAGTACTTC

V gene: TRBV4-2
clone size: .
D gene: TRBD1
J gene: TRBJ1-1
CDR3 protein: CASSSDRVNTEAFF
CDR3 DNA: TGTGCCAGCAGCTCAGACAGGGTGAACACTGAAGCTTTCTTT

V gene: TRBV10-1
clone size: .
D gene: .
J gene: TRBJ2-2
CDR3 protein: CASSLARIGELFF
CDR3 DNA: TGCGCCAGCAGTTTAGCCCGAATCGGGGAGCTGTTTTTT

V gene: TRBV7-9
clone size: .
D gene: .
J gene: TRBJ2-5
CDR3 protein: CASSPRGGPSEETQYF
CDR3 DNA: TGTGCCAGCAGCCCGCGGGGTGGGCCTTCCGAAGAGACCCAGTACTTC

V gene: TRBV27
clone size: .
D gene: .
J gene: TRBJ2-7
CDR3 protein: CASRDNGYEQYF
CDR3 DNA: TGTGCCAGCAGGGACAACGGCTACGAGCAGTACTTC

V gene: TRBV14
clone size: .
D gene: TRBD1
J gene: TRBJ1-4
CDR3 protein: CASSPYRGSNEKLFF
CDR3 DNA: TGTGCCAGCAGTCCCTACAGGGGATCGAATGAAAAACTGTTTTTT

V gene: TRBV5-5
clone size: .
D gene: .
J gene: TRBJ1-1
CDR3 protein: CASSLGPNTQGTEAFF
CDR3 DNA: TGTGCCAGCAGCCTCGGGCCTAACACTCAGGGCACTGAAGCTTTCTTT

V gene: TRBV19
clone size: .
D gene: .
J gene: TRBJ2-5
CDR3 protein: CASSDLLPGLSAQYF
CDR3 DNA: TGTGCCAGTAGTGATCTCCTCCCCGGGTTATCTGCCCAGTACTTC

V gene: TRBV4-1
clone size: few
D gene: .
J gene: TRBJ1-1
CDR3 protein: CASSQVGRSTEAFF
CDR3 DNA: TGCGCCAGCAGCCAAGTGGGCCGGAGCACTGAAGCTTTCTTT

V gene: TRBV6-1
clone size: medium-sized
D gene: .
J gene: TRBJ1-1
CDR3 protein: CASSEGEETAEAFF
CDR3 DNA: TGTGCCAGCAGTGAAGGGGAGGAGACAGCGGAAGCTTTCTTT

V gene: TRBV4-1
clone size: .
D gene: TRBD2
J gene: TRBJ2-1
CDR3 protein: CASSRPLVTSGSNEQFF
CDR3 DNA: TGCGCCAGCAGCCGGCCGTTAGTAACTAGCGGGAGCAATGAGCAGTTCTTC

V gene: TRBV11-2
clone size: .
D gene: TRBD2
J gene: TRBJ2-7
CDR3 protein: CASSLRLAGTYEQYF
CDR3 DNA: TGTGCCAGCAGCTTAAGGCTAGCGGGGACCTACGAGCAGTACTTC

V gene: TRBV5-1
clone size: few
D gene: TRBD1
J gene: TRBJ1-4
CDR3 protein: CASSPIQGADEKLFF
CDR3 DNA: TGCGCCAGCAGCCCCATACAGGGGGCGGATGAAAAACTGTTTTTT

V gene: TRBV6-1
clone size: .
D gene: .
J gene: TRBJ2-2
CDR3 protein: CASSEFPVGELFF
CDR3 DNA: TGTGCCAGCAGTGAATTCCCCGTGGGGGAGCTGTTTTTT

V gene: TRBV27
clone size: once
D gene: TRBD2
J gene: TRBJ2-1
CDR3 protein: CASSFLGREGANEQFF
CDR3 DNA: TGTGCCAGCAGTTTCCTAGGGCGGGAGGGAGCCAATGAGCAGTTCTTC

V gene: TRBV28
clone size: .
D gene: TRBD1
J gene: TRBJ2-7
CDR3 protein: CASSIPRGLREQYF
CDR3 DNA: TGTGCCAGCAGTATTCCAAGGGGGCTTCGCGAGCAGTACTTC

V gene: TRBV6-1
clone size: .
D gene: .
J gene: TRBJ2-3
CDR3 protein: CASSDRRAVPSTDTQYF
CDR3 DNA: TGTGCCAGCAGTGACCGCCGGGCAGTCCCTAGCACAGATACGCAGTATTTT

V gene: TRBV29-1
clone size: .
D gene: TRBD1
J gene: TRBJ2-7
CDR3 protein: CSVEADRAGYYEQYF
CDR3 DNA: TGCAGCGTAGAAGCTGACAGGGCGGGTTACTACGAGCAGTACTTC

V gene: TRBV19
clone size: .
D gene: TRBD1
J gene: TRBJ1-2
CDR3 protein: CASSMGQERKGYTF
CDR3 DNA: TGTGCCAGTAGTATGGGACAGGAGAGGAAGGGCTACACCTTC

V gene: TRBV29-1
clone size: .
D gene: TRBD1
J gene: TRBJ1-2
CDR3 protein: CSVAQGVYGYTF
CDR3 DNA: TGCAGCGTTGCACAGGGGGTCTATGGCTACACCTTC

V gene: TRBV2
clone size: .
D gene: TRBD1
J gene: TRBJ2-2
CDR3 protein: CASSGTGGQTGELFF
CDR3 DNA: TGTGCCAGCAGTGGGACAGGGGGCCAGACCGGGGAGCTGTTTTTT

V gene: TRBV6-1
clone size: .
D gene: .
J gene: TRBJ1-2
CDR3 protein: CASRTHGILYGYTF
CDR3 DNA: TGTGCCAGCAGAACACACGGCATCCTCTATGGCTACACCTTC

V gene: TRBV10-1
clone size: .
D gene: TRBD2
J gene: TRBJ2-5
CDR3 protein: CASSGTGLADETQYF
CDR3 DNA: TGCGCCAGCAGTGGGACGGGACTAGCAGACGAGACCCAGTACTTC

V gene: TRBV19
clone size: .
D gene: .
J gene: TRBJ1-4
CDR3 protein: CASSIPGRRNEKLFF
CDR3 DNA: TGTGCCAGTAGTATTCCGGGACGGAGGAATGAAAAACTGTTTTTT

V gene: TRBV11-2
clone size: .
D gene: TRBD2
J gene: TRBJ2-3
CDR3 protein: CASSLLAGGTDTQYF
CDR3 DNA: TGTGCCAGCAGCTTACTGGCGGGAGGCACAGATACGCAGTATTTT

V gene: TRBV10-3
clone size: .
D gene: .
J gene: TRBJ2-3
CDR3 protein: CAISEISRGARDTQYF
CDR3 DNA: TGTGCCATCAGTGAGATCTCTAGGGGGGCGAGGGATACGCAGTATTTT

V gene: TRBV4-1
clone size: many
D gene: .
J gene: TRBJ1-2
CDR3 protein: CASSQRDNYGYTF
CDR3 DNA: TGCGCCAGCAGCCAACGGGATAACTATGGCTACACCTTC

V gene: TRBV5-6
clone size: .
D gene: .
J gene: TRBJ1-4
CDR3 protein: CASSQGWPNEKLFF
CDR3 DNA: TGTGCCAGCAGCCAAGGGTGGCCTAATGAAAAACTGTTTTTT

V gene: TRBV14
clone size: .
D gene: .
J gene: TRBJ1-3
CDR3 protein: CASSPGTGIGNTIYF
CDR3 DNA: TGTGCCAGCAGCCCGGGAACAGGGATAGGAAACACCATATATTTT

V gene: TRBV7-9
clone size: .
D gene: TRBD2
J gene: TRBJ2-7
CDR3 protein: CASSNSWRELYEQYF
CDR3 DNA: TGTGCCAGCAGCAATAGCTGGCGGGAGCTGTACGAGCAGTACTTC

V gene: TRBV5-1
clone size: .
D gene: TRBD1
J gene: TRBJ2-3
CDR3 protein: CASRSGGQGFADTQYF
CDR3 DNA: TGCGCCAGCCGCTCCGGGGGACAGGGGTTTGCAGATACGCAGTATTTT

V gene: TRBV5-1
clone size: few
D gene: .
J gene: TRBJ2-2
CDR3 protein: CASSLGGLGGQAGELFF
CDR3 DNA: TGCGCCAGCAGCTTGGGTGGCCTCGGGGGGCAGGCCGGGGAGCTGTTTTTT

V gene: TRBV30
clone size: .
D gene: .
J gene: TRBJ2-7
CDR3 protein: CAWRLGGVYEQYF
CDR3 DNA: TGTGCCTGGAGATTAGGGGGGGTCTACGAGCAGTACTTC